This T cell receptor (beta chain) was obtained from a study of blood T cell repertoires in COVID-19 (dated by TCRdb to the early 2020s). For context, the study as a whole: The collaborator samples originated in the United States, Italy and Spain and spanned the acute and convalescent phases of COVID-19. The prospective study material was composed of cDNA or gDNA derived from T cells, B-cell-depleted T cells, or PBMCs. Subjects who had been exposed to COVID-19, were actively infected with it, or had recovered from it provided the deeply sampled blood TCRbeta repertoires that made up the dataset. The repertoires were released in a freely available public database intended as a resource for research on the immune response to SARS-CoV-2. Samples were obtained from the ongoing ImmuneRACE study (first 160 participants) and from roughly 1,300 subjects provided by 6 global collaborators. Nearly every sample came with metadata listing a de-identified subject ID, COVID-19 status, age in years and sex. Where available, HLA class I and class II types were obtained from metadata supplied by the sample provider rather than from assay-based typing.

Summary of the overall study and its limitations: The amount of clinical and demographic metadata varied by source and participant and was provided uncurated.

TCRbeta CDR3 regions were amplified from genomic DNA using the immunoSEQ Assay, a bias-controlled multiplex PCR. Regarding the original processing steps: The number of nucleated cells in each sample was estimated from the amplification of reference gene primers within the assay. Sequence reads were collapsed and filtered to measure the absolute abundance of every unique TCRbeta CDR3 rearrangement. For each sample, productive Simpson clonality was calculated by taking the square root of Simpson's diversity index across productive rearrangements. The table was pulled from immuneACCESS by TCRdb, which kept in-frame rearrangements only. Such tables lose some clones; where checked, under half of the loss comes from unresolved V genes, and the rest has no known cause. The V and J calls and clone size come from that table; D and trimming were worked out from the DNA. For this sample the table gives fewer than 250,000 clones, of which about nine tenths were detected only once. The biggest ten clones account for 1.5% to 2% of the sample.

As concerns this clone: Its antigen remains unidentified. Per-base qualities were not stored, and no clone one base away is much larger.

Whole blood was collected in K2EDTA tubes by collaborating institutions according to the institutions' own protocols. For TCRbeta analysis, collaborators shipped samples in one of three forms: frozen whole blood, isolated PBMCs, or DNA extracted from either of those sample types. From V the trimming removes 2 bases and from J it removes 8 bases, while the gene matches leave 16 bases of the junction unaccounted for. CDR1 SEHNR and CDR2 FQNEAQ are derived from the germline V gene (reference sequence). The CDR3 has 18 amino acids, counting the end cysteine and phenylalanine. Solely the CDR3 DNA is kept, with 54 bases framed from the first base.

Material: peripheral blood. The origin of this receptor is a man between 65 and 80 years old with acute or convalescent COVID-19. This chain joins TRBV7-9 to TRBJ2-3; TRBD2 aligns with 10 central bases. The nucleotides are TGTGCCAGCAGCTTAATGAGGGGCGAGCGGGAGGGCCGAGTTACGCAGTATTTT. It translates as CASSLMRGEREGRVTQYF.